The clone carrying this TCR beta chain was observed once. Its antigen is not known. Measured with immunoSEQ multiplex PCR; TCRdb has only the in-frame clones, and not every one. The data contain around 2,000,000 clones, 95% of them singletons. This entry comes from a study of shared clonotypes between healthy human individuals. Overall study: Per-donor plates numbered three CD4 naive, three CD4 memory, two CD8 naive and one CD8 memory. Whole-study results and caveats: Naive subsets typically showed greater estimated richness than memory subsets. How much donors shared clonotypes was expected to be affected by sequencing depth. The generation probabilities recorded for non-shared clonotypes fell below those of clonotypes shared by all four donors.

V trimming: 5 bases; J trimming: 2 bases; junction bases outside the gene matches: 5. Germline V lookup: CDR1 MRHNA, CDR2 SNTAGT. CDR3 size: 14 residues. The sequenced material came from naive CD4+ T cells sorted from blood. Subset reported: CD45RA+ positively selected. This sequence was found in a man younger than 35 in good health. The J gene is TRBJ2-7, the V gene TRBV6-4; TRBD1 aligns across 8 bases. The DNA for the CDR3 is TGTGCCAGCAGTCCCGGGACAGGCCCCTACGAGCAGTACTTC. Amino acids: CASSPGTGPYEQYF.